Presented here are 31 T cell receptor beta chains from one specimen sequenced in a study of early T cells in non-severe SARS-CoV-2 infection (dated by TCRdb to the early 2020s). Libraries were prepared through 5' RACE. The instrument was a NextSeq 500. The raw public reads went through TCRdb reprocessing: fastp at Q25, MiXCR clone calling, in-frame beta chains kept. Here each entry gathers all rows of one CDR3 protein and keeps the most common genes and DNA. The sample includes tens of thousands of distinct CDR3 sequences, with more than 10% observed a single time. The ten largest clones add up to more than 1.5% of the sample. Sequences were obtained from whole blood. The origin of the receptors is an adult who was a healthcare worker with PCR-confirmed SARS-CoV-2 infection or an uninfected control (not recorded which).

The chain uses TRBV20-1 and TRBJ1-4; D perhaps matches TRBD1 (6 bases). Germline-derived CDR1 and CDR2 are DFQATT and SNEGSKA (reference sequence). The CDR3 consists of 14 residues. The V gene lost 3 bases and the J gene lost 7 bases, with 15 bases spanning the gap. In nucleotides, the CDR3 is TGCAGTGCTAGTCCGCGTACAGGGAGTGAAAAACTGTTTTTT. Residues: CSASPRTGSEKLFF.

The chain carries TRBV7-6 and TRBJ2-5; 10 bases align to TRBD2. After removal of 8 bases from V and 5 bases from J, the junction contained 8 bases not matched to a gene. The CDR3 is made up of 14 amino acids. CDR1 and CDR2 (germline): SGHVS, FNYEAQ. The CDR3 here is CASRGLAGVETQYF. The CDR3 DNA sequence: TGTGCCAGCCGAGGGCTAGCGGGGGTGGAGACCCAGTACTTC.

The gene calls are TRBV5-1 and TRBJ1-1, with unresolved D. Trimming cost V 0 bases and J 1 base, with 10 bases left between them. The CDR3 loop spans 15 amino acids. The germline V gene has CDR1 SGHRS and CDR2 YFSETQ. CDR3 sequence: CASSLEGFTNTEAFF. CDR3 coding DNA: TGCGCCAGCAGCTTGGAAGGTTTTACGAACACTGAAGCTTTCTTT.

This clonotype was detected a few times. The chain uses TRBV18 and TRBJ1-4; 7 positions match TRBD1. The trim removed 3 bases at V and 1 base at J, leaving 2 bases unmatched. Germline CDR1 reads KGHSH; CDR2 reads LQKENI. The CDR3 extends over 15 amino acids. The CDR3 spells CASSPNRGTNEKLFF. As DNA, the CDR3 is TGTGCCAGCTCACCTAACAGGGGAACTAATGAAAAACTGTTTTTT.

The genes are TRBV7-2 and TRBJ1-2; 9 positions match TRBD1. Germline trimming cut 5 bases from V and 2 bases from J; bases unmatched to any gene: 0. Germline loops: CDR1 SGHTA, CDR2 FQGNSA. This CDR3 has 13 residues. CDR3 sequence (DNA): TGTGCCAGCAGCGGACAGGGGAACTATGGCTACACCTTC. It specifies CASSGQGNYGYTF.

The chain combines TRBV29-1 with TRBJ1-1; D remains unclear. The CDR3 extends over 10 amino acids. Per the germline V gene, CDR1 is SQVTM and CDR2 is ANQGSEA. The V gene lost 7 bases and the J gene lost 1 base, with 4 bases spanning the gap. For the CDR3, the DNA is TGCAGCGGGTGGAACACTGAAGCTTTCTTT. Protein: CSGWNTEAFF.

By sample fraction, this clonotype is medium-sized. The chain has TRBV29-1 and TRBJ2-3; weak D call: TRBD2 (6 bases). The CDR3 contains 14 residues. V was pared by 0 bases and J by 4 bases, with 11 bases between. Germline V gives CDR1 SQVTM, CDR2 ANQGSEA. The CDR3 DNA is TGCAGCGTTGAAGATGAAGGAGGGGCAGATACGCAGTATTTT. It translates to CSVEDEGGADTQYF.

The table lists this clonotype with many counts. The CDR3: CASSPGGTRNTEAFF. The CDR3 DNA follows: TGTGCCAGCAGTCCTGGGGGGACTCGGAACACTGAAGCTTTCTTT. The chain has TRBV12-3 or TRBV12-4 and TRBJ1-1; D is possibly TRBD1 (5 bases). V lost 5 bases to trimming and J lost 1 base, with 14 bases between them. The CDR3 loop spans 15 amino acids.

The V and J genes are TRBV29-1 and TRBJ2-7; 8 positions match TRBD1. CDR1 and CDR2 (germline): SQVTM, ANQGSEA. Germline trimming cut 8 bases from V and 2 bases from J; bases unmatched to any gene: 11. The CDR3 runs 14 residues. CDR3 residues: CSPRDRWIPYEQYF. CDR3 DNA: TGCAGCCCCCGGGACAGGTGGATCCCCTACGAGCAGTACTTC.

At least ten counts were recorded for this clonotype. The chain uses TRBV12-3 or TRBV12-4 and TRBJ2-3; no reliable D call. This CDR3 has 14 residues. Trimming left V 4 bases short and J 0 bases short, with 8 bases between. The CDR3 here is CASSSPGSTDTQYF. For the CDR3, the DNA is TGTGCCAGCAGTTCCCCAGGTAGCACAGATACGCAGTATTTT.

This clonotype was seen at least ten times. This sequence joins TRBV4-3 and TRBJ1-5; D not resolved. This CDR3 has 14 amino acids. With 1 base removed from V and 4 bases from J, the gap between germline ends came to 8 bases. CDR1 is LGHNA, CDR2 YSLEER, per germline. The CDR3 coding sequence is TGCGCCAGCAGCCAAGTCCCGAGTAATCAGCCCCAGCATTTT. Translation gives CASSQVPSNQPQHF.

V is TRBV7-8 and J is TRBJ1-6, with 8 bases aligning to TRBD1. The junction had 0 bases not matched to a gene; V was cut back by 1 base and J by 7 bases. CDR1 SGHVS and CDR2 FQNEAQ come from the germline V gene. This CDR3 contains 14 residues. The CDR3 bases are TGTGCCAGCAGCTTAGGGGACAGGAATTCACCCCTCCACTTT. It specifies CASSLGDRNSPLHF. The variable domain in full, with the rest retrieved from reference TRBV7-8 and TRBJ1-6, is GAGVSQSPRYKVAKRGQDVALRCDPISGHVSLFWYQQALGQGPEFLTYFQNEAQLDKSGLPSDRFFAERPEGSVSTLKIQRTQQEDSAVYLCASSLGDRNSPLHFGNGTRLTVT.

The sample holds a few counts of this clonotype. The chain carries TRBV20-1 and TRBJ1-1; D is undetermined. Germline CDR1 and CDR2: DFQATT and SNEGSKA (reference sequence). V was clipped by 3 bases and J by 6 bases, with 17 bases between them. The CDR3 contains 14 residues. The CDR3 loop is CSARALSSYPEAFF. In DNA, the CDR3 is TGCAGTGCTAGGGCCCTATCCTCCTATCCTGAAGCTTTCTTT.

This clonotype has just a few counts. V gene TRBV3-1 combines with J gene TRBJ2-2; D gene ambiguous. V was shortened by 4 bases and J by 6 bases, with 9 bases between the two germline ends. The CDR3 totals 13 residues. From germline, CDR1 is LGHDT and CDR2 YNNKEL (reference sequence). The CDR3, as DNA: TGTGCCAGCAGCCTAAGCCGGGCCGGGGAGCTGTTTTTT. Its translation: CASSLSRAGELFF. The whole variable domain, filled in from reference TRBV3-1 and TRBJ2-2, reads DTAVSQTPKYLVTQMGNDKSIKCEQNLGHDTMYWYKQDSKKFLKIMFSYNNKELIINETVPNRFSPKSPDKAHLNLHINSLELGDSAVYFCASSLSRAGELFFGEGSRLTVL.

This clonotype was detected only a few times. CDR3 loop: CASSQDRGGRRETQYF. The CDR3 DNA sequence: TGTGCCAGCAGCCAAGATCGAGGGGGTAGACGAGAGACCCAGTACTTC. V is TRBV3-1 and J is TRBJ2-5; TRBD1 is a possible D gene (6 bases). The CDR3 is 16 residues long. In germline, CDR1 is LGHDT, CDR2 YNNKEL (reference sequence). V dropped 0 bases and J dropped 4 bases, with 15 bases sitting between them.

The table lists this clonotype with a few counts. J is TRBJ2-3 and V is TRBV9; D gene uncertain. Between the trimmed V and J ends, which lost 0 bases and 3 bases, there was a span of 11 bases. CDR3 length: 15 residues. Per germline, CDR1 SGDLS and CDR2 YYNGEE. CDR3 sequence: CASSVGIRATDTQYF. For the CDR3, the DNA is TGTGCCAGCAGCGTAGGGATCCGGGCGACAGATACGCAGTATTTT.

Comment on this clonotype: This sequence may be a read error, since a much larger clone differs from it by one base. The gene calls are TRBV20-1 and TRBJ2-7, with no clear D. This CDR3 contains 12 residues. The germline V gene encodes CDR1 DFQATT and CDR2 SNEGSKA (reference sequence). Trimming removed 5 bases at V and 9 bases at J, with 17 bases between. CDR3 amino acids: CSAGASGSPQYF. In nucleotides, the CDR3 is TGCAGTGCTGGAGCGTCAGGAAGCCCGCAGTACTTC.

This clonotype was seen only a few times. The genes are TRBV7-8 and TRBJ2-3; perhaps TRBD2 as D (6 bases). This CDR3 is built from 15 residues. The germline gives CDR1 SGHVS, CDR2 FQNEAQ. The germline V and J ends were trimmed by 3 bases and 2 bases, with 12 bases remaining between them. Here the CDR3 reads CASSFGGAYTDTQYF. The CDR3 DNA reads TGTGCCAGCAGCTTTGGCGGGGCATACACAGATACGCAGTATTTT.

This chain uses TRBV18 with TRBJ1-1, with unresolved D. Deletions cut 1 base from V and 5 bases from J, with 11 bases between. In germline, CDR1 is KGHSH, CDR2 LQKENI. The CDR3 has 14 amino acids. The CDR3 DNA reads TGTGCCAGCTCACCACAGGGAGTTGGGACTGAAGCTTTCTTT. Protein product: CASSPQGVGTEAFF.

This clonotype is classed as medium-sized. The CDR3 DNA is TGCAGTGCTAGTAGGGGGTCCTACGAGCAGTACTTC. As protein: CSASRGSYEQYF. The chain recombines TRBV20-1 with TRBJ2-7; D perhaps matches TRBD1 (6 bases). Germline assignment: CDR1 DFQATT and CDR2 SNEGSKA (reference sequence). The CDR3 sequence is 12 residues long. V was pared by 3 bases and J by 1 base, with 7 bases between.

This clonotype was seen repeatedly, ten times or more. V usage is TRBV7-2 and J usage is TRBJ2-6; D gene uncertain. The V gene's germline CDR1 is SGHTA and CDR2 FQGNSA. CDR3 size: 14 residues. The V end was cut by 2 bases, the J end by 2 bases, with 4 bases between. The CDR3 DNA follows: TGTGCCAGCAGCTTACCCCCTGGGGCCAACGTCCTGACTTTC. It specifies CASSLPPGANVLTF.

This clonotype was seen a handful of times. The chain recombines TRBV9 with TRBJ1-6; the D is unclear. Per the germline V gene, CDR1 is SGDLS and CDR2 is YYNGEE. The CDR3 is 13 amino acids. Trimming took 1 base from V and 5 from J, leaving 4 bases between them. Here the CDR3 DNA reads TGTGCCAGCAGCGTAAACGATAATTCACCCCTCCACTTT. Amino acids: CASSVNDNSPLHF. Full variable domain (remainder filled in from reference TRBV9 and TRBJ1-6): DSGVTQTPKHLITATGQRVTLRCSPRSGDLSVYWYQQSLDQGLQFLIQYYNGEERAKGNILERFSAQQFPDLHSELNLSSLELGDSALYFCASSVNDNSPLHFGNGTRLTVT.

V gene TRBV12-3 or TRBV12-4 combines with J gene TRBJ2-2, with TRBD2 matching 10 bases. Trimming cost V 7 bases and J 1 base; bases outside gene matches: 6. CDR3 length equals 16 residues. The DNA for the CDR3 is TGTGCCAGCATTCTTGGACTAGCGGTGAACACCGGGGAGCTGTTTTTT. The encoded protein is CASILGLAVNTGELFF.

This clonotype was seen ten or more times. The V gene is TRBV7-6, the J gene TRBJ2-2; perhaps TRBD2 as D (5 bases). V lost 5 bases and J 4 bases, leaving 14 bases between the germline ends. There are 15 residues in the CDR3. Per germline, CDR1 SGHVS and CDR2 FNYEAQ. CDR3 nucleotides: TGTGCCAGCAGCCGGTCGGGGTTAGTCACCGGGGAGCTGTTTTTT. It yields the protein CASSRSGLVTGELFF.

The table lists this clonotype with a few counts. V is TRBV5-1 and J is TRBJ2-3; D gene uncertain. The CDR3 has 15 residues. The V and J ends lost 0 bases and 0 bases respectively, with 8 bases between them. Germline loops: CDR1 SGHRS, CDR2 YFSETQ. In DNA form, the CDR3 reads TGCGCCAGCAGCTTGGTAGGGCCGAGCACAGATACGCAGTATTTT. It codes for CASSLVGPSTDTQYF.

This clonotype came up many times. The gene calls are TRBV15 and TRBJ2-1; 7 nucleotides match TRBD2. J gave up 5 bases and V 0 bases, and 10 bases lay outside the gene matches. The CDR3 is 17 residues long. The germline V gene encodes CDR1 LNHNV and CDR2 YYDKDF (reference sequence). The CDR3 is CATSRDRIGGGNNEQFF. The CDR3 nucleotides are TGTGCCACCAGCAGAGATAGGATCGGCGGGGGAAACAATGAGCAGTTCTTC.

This clonotype was observed many times. The rearrangement joins TRBV7-2 to TRBJ1-5; 7 bases agree with TRBD1. Looked up from germline, CDR1 is SGHTA and CDR2 is FQGNSA. This CDR3 comprises 14 residues. The trim removed 1 base at V and 6 bases at J, leaving 3 bases unmatched. DNA of the CDR3: TGTGCCAGCAGCTTAGTAGGGGGCACTCAGCCCCAGCATTTT. It encodes CASSLVGGTQPQHF.

There are many counts of this clonotype. The chain employs TRBV6-2 or TRBV6-3 and TRBJ2-1, with a possible D match to TRBD1 (6 bases). Germline V gives CDR1 MNHEY, CDR2 SVGEGT. Trimming removed 2 bases from V and 5 bases from J, with 19 bases in between. The CDR3 contains 17 residues. The CDR3 nucleotides are TGTGCCAGCAGTTACCGAAGACAGGCACTTATAAACAATGAGCAGTTCTTC. Encoded protein: CASSYRRQALINNEQFF.

The sample holds many counts of this clonotype. V and J are TRBV5-1 and TRBJ2-5, with TRBD2 matching 12 bases. After removal of 7 bases from V and 8 bases from J, the junction contained 9 bases not matched to a gene. Germline V gene data show CDR1 as SGHRS and CDR2 as YFSETQ. CDR3 length: 14 amino acids. The CDR3 protein is CASEGTSGSGTQYF. In DNA, the CDR3 is TGCGCCAGCGAAGGGACTAGCGGGTCCGGAACCCAGTACTTC.

This clonotype was seen ten or more times. The rearrangement links TRBV20-1 to TRBJ2-3, with no clear D. The germline V gene has CDR1 DFQATT and CDR2 SNEGSKA (reference sequence). Trimming took 6 bases from V and 4 from J, leaving 11 bases between them. The CDR3 totals 12 residues. CDR3 loop: CSATKSADTQYF. The CDR3 nucleotides are TGCAGTGCAACAAAGTCGGCAGATACGCAGTATTTT.

This clonotype has a count of ten or more. The chain couples TRBV7-9 to TRBJ2-1, with 10 bases fitting TRBD1. V gave up 1 base and J gave up 7 bases; unmatched junction bases: 4. The CDR3 contains 15 residues. The germline CDR1 and CDR2 sequences are SEHNR and FQNEAQ (reference sequence). The CDR3 DNA is TGTGCCAGCAGCTTAGACGGGACAGGGGCAAATGAGCAGTTCTTC. Translating gives CASSLDGTGANEQFF.